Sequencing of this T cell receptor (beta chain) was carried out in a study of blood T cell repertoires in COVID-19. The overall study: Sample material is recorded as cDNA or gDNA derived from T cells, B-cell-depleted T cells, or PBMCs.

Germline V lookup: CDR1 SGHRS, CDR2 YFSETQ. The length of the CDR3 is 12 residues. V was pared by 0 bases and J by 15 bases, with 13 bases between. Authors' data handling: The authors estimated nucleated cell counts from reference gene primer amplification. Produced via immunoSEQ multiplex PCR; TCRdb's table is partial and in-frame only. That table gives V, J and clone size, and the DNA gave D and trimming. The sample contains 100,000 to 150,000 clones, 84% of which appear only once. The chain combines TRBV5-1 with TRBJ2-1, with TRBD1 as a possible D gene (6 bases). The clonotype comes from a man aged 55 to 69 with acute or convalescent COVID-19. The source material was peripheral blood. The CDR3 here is CASSLDGWDMFF. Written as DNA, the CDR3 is TGCGCCAGCAGCTTGGACGGTTGGGACATGTTCTTC.